Listed below are T cell receptor beta chains from one sample, sequenced in a study of CXCR3-negative and CXCR3-positive naive CD8 T cells. TCRdb processed the 5' RACE reads again and assigns one entry to each CDR3 protein, with no DNA. The ten top clones account for nearly 0.5%, within a sample of about 150,000 distinct CDR3 sequences. Sample: naive CXCR3+ CD8+ T cells from blood. All receptors derive from a human donor in good health. Some clones in this sample may be carry-over from other donors' samples. The CDR3 runs from the conserved cysteine through the conserved F or W.

V gene,J gene,CDR3 protein
TRBV28,TRBJ2-4,CASSFSRRGLAKNIQYF
TRBV5-4,TRBJ2-3,CASSLQDSTDTQYF
TRBV14,TRBJ2-2,CASSQFLRGTGELFF
TRBV29-1,TRBJ2-7,CSVGTADPYEQYF
TRBV6-6,TRBJ2-2,CASSTPSAVNTGELFF
TRBV2,TRBJ1-4,CASSELGAATNEKLFF
TRBV5-1,TRBJ2-1,CASSFRDEQFF
TRBV19,TRBJ2-7,CASSIASGSYEQYF
TRBV5-1,TRBJ1-1,CASSWGQGGMNTEAFF
TRBV4-3,TRBJ2-3,CASSPGGQTDTQYF
TRBV9,TRBJ2-1,CASSVVGAGNEQFF
TRBV28,TRBJ2-7,CASTSPGGGDFDEQYF
TRBV5-4,TRBJ2-2,CASSLGQGVDTGELFF
TRBV29-1,TRBJ2-1,CSGTGTGAFDEQFF
TRBV5-4,TRBJ1-1,CASSLSYGFGTEAFF
TRBV5-1,TRBJ2-4,CASSLEPSGSAKVQYF
TRBV28,TRBJ2-1,CASSLPSEGAEQFF
TRBV5-5,TRBJ2-7,CASSWGPTYEQYF
TRBV23-1,TRBJ2-7,CARIPTAASSYEQYF
TRBV5-1,TRBJ2-7,CASSLGDTEQYF
TRBV5-6,TRBJ2-5,CASLRLAAYQETQYF
TRBV12-3/TRBV12-4,TRBJ2-1,CASSFQRGGNEQFF
TRBV29-1,TRBJ2-2,CSVEGRVPGELFF
TRBV7-9,TRBJ2-7,CASSFVSGEQYF
TRBV9,TRBJ2-1,CASSGAGSYNEQFF
TRBV28,TRBJ2-5,CASSKVETAIFQETQYF
TRBV28,TRBJ2-7,CASISRGTGNYEQYF
TRBV13,TRBJ2-3,CASSFIYSTDTQYF
TRBV28,TRBJ1-1,CASSSFRGWGEAFF